This T cell receptor (beta chain) is drawn from a study of cytomegalovirus exposure and HLA in healthy donors. General observations from the study: Per a prior analysis, the majority of TCR beta V segments were productive roughly 87% or roughly 30% of the time.

It was with 60 Vbeta and 13 Jbeta primers that the PCR ran. In the original workflow: A later analysis tallied about 80 million unique TCR beta chains, 8.5 million to 11 million of them shared. Sequenced by immunoSEQ multiplex PCR; TCRdb stores in-frame clones only, minus some. For V, J and clone size, that table is used; D and trimming come from the DNA. This repertoire includes roughly 35,000 clones. A note on this clone: Its antigen is as yet unknown.

The germline CDR1 and CDR2 sequences are SGHTA and FQGNSA. J gave up 5 bases and V 2 bases, and 7 bases lay outside the gene matches. The CDR3 length is 16 residues. This TCR was recovered from a woman aged 40 to 50 in good health and CMV-seropositive. V is TRBV7-2 and J is TRBJ2-1, with 9 bases lining up with TRBD1. Sample: PBMCs. CDR3 DNA: TGTGCCAGCAGCTTACGTACAGGGGGCTTCAACAATGAGCAGTTCTTC. This gives the protein CASSLRTGGFNNEQFF.